Presented here are 3 T cell receptor beta chains from one specimen sequenced in a study of cytomegalovirus exposure and HLA in healthy donors. PCR primers comprised 60 Vbeta and 13 Jbeta primers. Libraries were prepared by immunoSEQ multiplex PCR; TCRdb keeps only in-frame clonotypes and omits some of them. The profile shows about 150,000 clones, roughly 77% of them singletons. The sample taken for sequencing was PBMCs. All receptors derive from a human donor in good health.

This chain links TRBV5-1 with TRBJ2-1; 9 positions agree with TRBD1. The CDR3 contains 16 residues. The V and J ends lost 4 bases and 3 bases, in that order; junction bases with no gene match: 8. The germline V gene has CDR1 SGHRS and CDR2 YFSETQ. CDR3 amino acids: CASSRTGTGLYNEQFF. For the CDR3, the DNA is TGCGCCAGCAGCCGAACCGGGACAGGGCTCTACAATGAGCAGTTCTTC.

This clone showed up just a few times. The chain carries TRBV4-3 and TRBJ2-3, with 7 bases that match TRBD2. J gave up 4 bases and V 0 bases, and 7 bases lay outside the gene matches. Germline CDR1 LGHNA, CDR2 YSLEER. There are 16 residues in the CDR3. CDR3 in DNA: TGCGCCAGCAGCCAAGATGCGGGAGTCCCCCCAGATACGCAGTATTTT. Translating it yields CASSQDAGVPPDTQYF.

The chain employs TRBV4-2 and TRBJ1-5; 8 bases line up with TRBD1. Germline values: CDR1 LGHNA, CDR2 YNFKEQ. V lost 1 base and J lost 7; bases outside the gene matches: 3. The CDR3 loop spans 14 amino acids. CDR3 residues: CASSQAGGEQPQHF. The CDR3 DNA sequence: TGTGCCAGCAGCCAAGCAGGGGGCGAGCAGCCCCAGCATTTT.